The present entry profiles one T cell receptor (beta chain) with its context. Different DNA sequences within this sample yield the same CDR3. Germline values: CDR1 MDHEN, CDR2 SYDVKM. Trimming took 1 base from V and 2 from J, leaving 3 bases between them. CDR3 length equals 12 residues. Repertoires were generated with immunoSEQ multiplex PCR, while TCRdb's copy carries only in-frame clones and drops some. The sample consists of some 1,600,000 clones, approximately 98% of them appearing once. The source of the sample is a study of shared clonotypes between healthy human individuals. What was sequenced was naive CD4+ T cells sorted from blood. The subset denotes: CD45RA+ positively selected. This clonotype was obtained from a man aged 25 to 40 in good health. The genes are TRBV28 and TRBJ2-7, with D hard to call. This CDR3 is CASSLSPYEQYF. CDR3 DNA sequence: TGTGCCAGCAGTTTATCTCCCTACGAGCAGTACTTC.